This is a list of T cell receptor beta chains from one sample in a study of CD8+CD57+ T cells in acquired aplastic anemia. TCRdb reprocessed the reads via MiXCR and lists one record per CDR3 protein. The table has some 120,000 distinct CDR3 sequences, 50% to 60% seen once. The sample was sorted CD4+, CD8+, or CD8+CD57+ T cells (not recorded which) from PBMCs. These receptors all stem from a human donor with aplastic anemia. Both conserved end residues are part of each CDR3. Each record gives: J gene, D gene, V gene, clone size, CDR3 protein, CDR3 DNA. D genes are given only for firm matches. Clone size is not always given. Where it is, it says once, few, many or a class for expanded clones.

TRBJ2-7 TRBD2 TRBV28 many CASSLLASGSYEQYF TGTGCCAGCAGTTTACTGGCTAGCGGGAGCTACGAGCAGTACTTC
TRBJ1-2 - TRBV5-1 - CASSLVFLGDYGYTF TGCGCCAGCAGCTTGGTATTCCTGGGAGACTATGGCTACACCTTC
TRBJ2-1 - TRBV24-1 - CATSDQGRGFYNEQFF TGTGCCACCAGTGATCAGGGCAGGGGTTTCTACAATGAGCAGTTCTTC
TRBJ1-2 - TRBV6-2/TRBV6-3 few CASLNPRLYGYTF TGTGCCAGCCTAAACCCCAGGCTCTATGGCTACACCTTC
TRBJ2-1 - TRBV25-1 - CASIGGGLYNEQFF TGTGCCAGCATTGGTGGCGGACTTTACAATGAGCAGTTCTTC
TRBJ2-3 TRBD2 TRBV15 - CATSSGLAGGDTQYF TGTGCCACCAGCTCCGGGCTAGCGGGGGGAGATACGCAGTATTTT
TRBJ2-7 - TRBV20-1 - CSANSVGAYEQYF TGCAGTGCTAATTCCGTCGGGGCTTACGAGCAGTACTTC
TRBJ2-7 TRBD2 TRBV15 - CATSRRRTSGSSEQYF TGTGCCACCAGCCGACGAAGGACTAGCGGGAGCTCCGAGCAGTACTTC
TRBJ2-3 - TRBV15 many CATSKLNPNTDTQYF TGTGCCACCAGCAAGCTAAACCCAAACACAGATACGCAGTATTTT
TRBJ2-5 - TRBV20-1 - CSAKPGPQRETQYF TGCAGTGCTAAACCGGGACCCCAAAGGGAGACCCAGTACTTC
TRBJ2-1 TRBD2 TRBV10-3 - CAIGTSGDTGYNEQFF TGTGCCATCGGGACTAGCGGAGATACTGGATACAATGAGCAGTTCTTC
TRBJ2-5 TRBD1 TRBV19 - CASRDRGRETQYF TGTGCCAGTAGAGACAGGGGGCGGGAGACCCAGTACTTC
TRBJ2-3 TRBD1 TRBV15 - CATGSTRTGGGDTQYF TGTGCCACCGGATCCACGCGGACAGGGGGGGGAGATACGCAGTATTTT
TRBJ1-6 - TRBV2 - CASCQVYNSPLHF TGTGCCAGTTGTCAGGTGTATAATTCACCCCTCCACTTT
TRBJ2-7 - TRBV2 - CASSYGTSLVGQYF TGTGCCAGCAGTTATGGAACGTCACTAGTCGGGCAGTACTTC
TRBJ2-1 - TRBV2 - CAAARETHNEQFF TGTGCCGCCGCGAGGGAGACTCACAATGAGCAGTTCTTC
TRBJ1-6 - TRBV6-4 - CASSFEGMPLHF TGTGCCAGCAGTTTTGAGGGTATGCCCCTCCACTTT
TRBJ1-5 - TRBV4-1 - CASSQDWGGAQPQHF TGCGCCAGCAGCCAAGATTGGGGGGGGGCACAGCCCCAGCATTTT
TRBJ2-7 TRBD1 TRBV2 once CASRPGTGITHEQYF TGTGCCAGCAGACCCGGGACAGGGATCACTCACGAGCAGTACTTC
TRBJ2-1 - TRBV10-3 once CAISTVGSSYNEQFF TGTGCCATCAGCACCGTCGGGAGCTCCTACAATGAGCAGTTCTTC
TRBJ2-1 - TRBV27 - CASSLSGASVSYNEQFF TGTGCCAGCAGTTTATCGGGCGCTAGCGTCTCCTACAATGAGCAGTTCTTC
TRBJ1-5 - TRBV7-9 - CASRRGRVVNQPQHF TGTGCCAGCAGAAGAGGGCGTGTGGTCAATCAGCCCCAGCATTTT
TRBJ2-3 TRBD1 TRBV20-1 - CSANRGERTDTQYF TGCAGTGCTAACAGGGGCGAGCGGACAGATACGCAGTATTTT
TRBJ1-2 - TRBV15 - CATSRSPGTGYTF TGTGCCACCAGCAGGTCCCCAGGGACTGGCTACACCTTC
TRBJ2-3 - TRBV6-1 - CASSHTDTQYF TGTGCCAGCAGTCATACAGATACGCAGTATTTT
TRBJ2-1 - TRBV10-2 - CASRSGRYNEQFF TGCGCCAGCAGATCGGGGAGGTACAATGAGCAGTTCTTC
TRBJ1-4 - TRBV11-1 many CASSPRTELATNEKLFF TGTGCCAGCAGCCCAAGGACAGAACTAGCAACTAATGAAAAACTGTTTTTT
TRBJ1-1 - TRBV7-9 - CASSLPSPNTEAFF TGTGCCAGCAGCTTACCCAGCCCGAACACTGAAGCTTTCTTT
TRBJ2-5 TRBD2 TRBV5-6 - CASSRRTSGYQETQYF TGTGCCAGCAGCCGCAGGACTAGCGGGTACCAAGAGACCCAGTACTTC
TRBJ2-7 - TRBV27 - CASSRDPYYYEQYF TGTGCCAGCAGCCGGGACCCATATTATTACGAGCAGTACTTC
TRBJ2-1 TRBD1 TRBV29-1 - CSVGGFRDSHNNEQFF TGCAGCGTTGGTGGGTTTCGGGACAGCCACAACAATGAGCAGTTCTTC
TRBJ1-1 - TRBV29-1 once CSVEENRGTEAFF TGCAGCGTTGAAGAAAACAGAGGCACTGAAGCCTTCTTT
TRBJ1-2 - TRBV20-1 - CSASRDGYTF TGCAGTGCTAGCAGGGATGGCTACACCTTC
TRBJ1-2 - TRBV29-1 - CSVGQDYGYTF TGCAGCGTTGGACAGGACTATGGCTACACCTTC
TRBJ1-5 - TRBV11-1 - CASSSAGRNGNQPQHF TGTGCCAGCAGCTCCGCCGGACGGAACGGTAATCAGCCCCAGCATTTT
TRBJ2-6 TRBD1 TRBV29-1 - CSVELRGTGGTGANVLTF TGCAGCGTTGAATTGCGGGGGACAGGGGGCACTGGGGCCAACGTCCTGACTTTC
TRBJ2-2 TRBD2 TRBV6-1 - CASSPGTSYTGELFF TGTGCCAGCAGCCCCGGGACTAGCTACACCGGGGAGCTGTTTTTT
TRBJ2-5 TRBD2 TRBV19 - CASSIGWGGETQYF TGTGCCAGTAGTATTGGCTGGGGGGGAGAGACCCAGTACTTC
TRBJ1-5 - TRBV10-3 many CAISRGLGEVGNQPQHF TGTGCCATCAGCCGCGGCTTGGGGGAAGTTGGTAATCAGCCCCAGCATTTT
TRBJ2-5 - TRBV19 - CASSFGGAETQYF TGTGCCAGCAGCTTTGGGGGGGCGGAGACCCAGTACTTC
TRBJ1-2 - TRBV24-1 - CATSDPGYGYTF TGTGCCACCAGTGATCCGGGGTATGGCTACACCTTC
TRBJ1-4 - TRBV19 - CASSKTGLKLFF TGTGCCAGTAGTAAGACAGGCCTTAAACTGTTTTTT
TRBJ2-1 TRBD2 TRBV4-1 - CASSQDSSTAGAFEQFF TGCGCCAGCAGCCAAGACTCTTCAACGGCGGGAGCATTCGAGCAGTTCTTC
TRBJ2-2 TRBD1 TRBV7-2 - CASSLGDRRNGELFF TGTGCCAGCAGCTTAGGGGACAGACGGAACGGGGAGCTGTTTTTT
TRBJ2-7 - TRBV6-4 - CASSDWGGVDYEQYF TGTGCCAGCAGTGACTGGGGCGGGGTGGACTACGAGCAGTACTTC
TRBJ2-3 TRBD2 TRBV11-2 - CASSFSGRVTDTQYF TGTGCCAGCAGCTTTAGCGGGAGGGTAACAGATACGCAGTATTTT
TRBJ2-7 - TRBV19 - CASSSPGYTYEQYF TGTGCCAGTAGTAGTCCAGGTTATACCTACGAGCAGTACTTC
TRBJ1-3 - TRBV5-1 many CASSLADPRVHRSGNTIYF TGCGCCAGCAGCTTGGCGGACCCCCGTGTCCACCGCTCTGGAAACACCATATATTTT
TRBJ1-6 TRBD1 TRBV5-1 - CASSFGQGFNSPLHF TGCGCCAGCAGCTTTGGACAGGGGTTTAATTCACCCCTCCACTTT
TRBJ1-1 - TRBV6-5 - CASSYRAGGTEAFF TGTGCCAGCAGTTACAGAGCGGGGGGCACTGAAGCTTTCTTT
TRBJ2-3 - TRBV7-2 once CASSFGQGGDTQYF TGTGCCAGCAGCTTTGGTCAGGGAGGAGATACGCAGTATTTT
TRBJ2-7 - TRBV7-9 many CASSEVAGTETYEQYF TGTGCCAGCAGCGAGGTCGCCGGGACGGAAACCTACGAGCAGTACTTC
TRBJ2-3 - TRBV19 - CATTRDDTDTQYF TGTGCCACCACGAGGGACGACACAGATACGCAGTATTTT
TRBJ1-2 TRBD1 TRBV15 - CATSRDKGQNYGYTF TGTGCCACCAGCAGAGATAAGGGACAGAACTATGGCTACACCTTC
TRBJ2-1 TRBD2 TRBV20-1 - CSATRGGRSINEQFF TGCAGTGCTACCCGGGGGGGGCGATCTATCAATGAGCAGTTCTTC
TRBJ1-1 - TRBV10-3 - CAIRPEGGEAFF TGTGCCATCAGGCCAGAGGGGGGTGAAGCTTTCTTT
TRBJ1-6 - TRBV2 - CASRDSNSPLHF TGTGCCAGCAGGGACAGTAATTCACCCCTCCACTTT